This TCR beta chain was documented in a study of control samples from healthy donors and cancer patients. CDR1 SGHRS and CDR2 YFSETQ come from the germline V gene. The CDR3 runs 13 residues. The V and J ends lost 4 bases and 3 bases respectively, with 10 bases between them. The data were produced by immunoSEQ multiplex PCR, yet TCRdb's version contains in-frame clones alone and is incomplete. The sample has some 94,000 clones, about 88% seen once. This clone was detected only a few times. The receptor was isolated from a woman between 45 and 60 years old with colorectal cancer. The V call is TRBV5-1, the J call TRBJ1-2; D possibly corresponds to TRBD1 (5 bases). The sample taken for sequencing was PBMCs. The CDR3 loop reads CASSLGTDYGYTF. CDR3 coding DNA: TGCGCCAGCAGCCTTGGGACGGACTATGGCTACACCTTC.